Below, 18 T cell receptor beta chains from the same sample are listed, as sequenced in a study of CD4+ T cells in melanoma. Profiled with immunoSEQ multiplex PCR; TCRdb holds only in-frame clones, not every one. The sample has about 5,700 clones; about 70% are singletons. What was sequenced was cells from a culture (not recorded whether cultured in vitro). These receptors were collected from a human donor with melanoma.

The chain has TRBV9 and TRBJ2-3; no reliable D call. The V end lost 0 bases, the J end lost 4 bases, and 12 bases lay between the germline ends. This CDR3 has 15 residues. CDR1 and CDR2 from the germline V gene are SGDLS and YYNGEE. As DNA, the CDR3 is TGTGCCAGCAGCGTAGATTGGACGACCGCAGATACGCAGTATTTT. As protein: CASSVDWTTADTQYF.

The V gene is TRBV5-1, the J gene TRBJ2-5; 8 positions match TRBD1. Germline CDR1 reads SGHRS; CDR2 reads YFSETQ. The V and J ends lost 3 bases and 3 bases, in that order; junction bases with no gene match: 10. The CDR3 contains 16 residues. The CDR3: CASSSPRQGREETQYF. As DNA, the CDR3 is TGCGCCAGCAGCTCACCCAGACAGGGGCGGGAAGAGACCCAGTACTTC.

The chain links TRBV13 to TRBJ1-1; D call uncertain. CDR1 is PRHDT and CDR2 is FYEKMQ in the germline V gene (reference sequence). The ends were cut back, 2 bases at V and 1 base at J, with 5 bases in the middle. The CDR3 totals 13 residues. CDR3 coding DNA: TGTGCCAGCAGCTTATCGGGGAACACTGAAGCTTTCTTT. Protein product: CASSLSGNTEAFF. Based on the CDR3 plus reference TRBV13 and TRBJ1-1, the full variable domain is AAGVIQSPRHLIKEKRETATLKCYPIPRHDTVYWYQQGPGQDPQFLISFYEKMQSDKGSIPDRFSAQQFSDYHSELNMSSLELGDSALYFCASSLSGNTEAFFGQGTRLTVV.

The J gene is TRBJ2-3, the V gene TRBV10-3; D unresolved. V lost 7 bases and J 0 bases, leaving 11 bases between the germline ends. Germline V gene lookup returns CDR1 ENHRY and CDR2 SYGVKD. The CDR3 spans 14 residues. CDR3 DNA sequence: TGTGCCATCAAAGGCAGCTTCAGCACAGATACGCAGTATTTT. It yields the protein CAIKGSFSTDTQYF.

As regards this clone: At one end, the junction sequence differs from germline, possibly due to a read error. The sample carries other DNA sequences with the same CDR3. This chain connects TRBV6-5 to TRBJ1-2; no reliable D call. The CDR3 is 13 amino acids. In germline, CDR1 is MNHEY, CDR2 SVGAGI. The DNA of the CDR3 is TGTGCTAGCAGTACCCAAGGAGGGCATGGCTACACCTTC. This gives the protein CASSTQGGHGYTF.

The chain combines TRBV2 with TRBJ2-3; D gene unclear. The CDR3 runs 15 residues. CDR1 and CDR2 from the germline V gene are SNHLY and FYNNEI. V lost 1 base and J lost 5, with 13 bases in between. In DNA, the CDR3 is TGTGCCAGCAGTGAAGGCATGGCCGGTGTAGATACGCAGTATTTT. Translated, it gives CASSEGMAGVDTQYF.

The V call is TRBV28, the J call TRBJ1-2, with D unresolved. The CDR3 consists of 12 residues. Germline-derived CDR1 and CDR2 are MDHEN and SYDVKM. The V and J ends lost 3 bases and 7 bases respectively, with 9 bases between them. The CDR3 region has the DNA TGTGCCAGCAGTTTCCCAATAGCTGGCTACACCTTC. Its protein product is CASSFPIAGYTF.

The CDR3 bases are TGTGCCAGCAGCTTAGTAGGGGGAGCCTACGAGCAGTACTTC. Translating it yields CASSLVGGAYEQYF. The chain is built from TRBV11-2 and TRBJ2-7; a weak D match, TRBD1 (6 bases). The length of the CDR3 is 14 residues. Trimming stripped 1 base from V and 2 bases from J, with 9 bases between. Per germline, CDR1 SGHAT and CDR2 FQNNGV.

In its sample, this clone was seen a few times. The chain uses TRBV19 and TRBJ2-1; D not certain. The length of the CDR3 is 14 residues. The V end was cut by 7 bases, the J end by 0 bases, with 10 bases between. Germline CDR1 and CDR2: LNHDA and SQIVND (reference sequence). The DNA for the CDR3 is TGTGCCAGTACTGGGGTAAGCTCCTACAATGAGCAGTTCTTC. Translation gives CASTGVSSYNEQFF.

In its sample, this clone was seen once. The chain employs TRBV19 and TRBJ2-1; D is possibly TRBD1 (5 bases). This CDR3 region has 13 residues. Germline loops: CDR1 LNHDA, CDR2 SQIVND (reference sequence). Trimming pared 9 bases from V and 2 bases from J, leaving 11 bases between. This chain's CDR3 is CASHGAPYNEQFF. The CDR3 DNA reads TGTGCCAGCCATGGGGCCCCCTACAATGAGCAGTTCTTC.

This chain joins TRBV19 and TRBJ2-1; D possibly matches TRBD1 or TRBD2 (8 bases each). Trimming removed 6 bases at V and 5 bases at J, with 29 bases between. The CDR3 consists of 19 residues. The germline gives CDR1 LNHDA, CDR2 SQIVND (reference sequence). The CDR3 sequence: CASRLQGAGGWIPHNEQFF. The CDR3 DNA reads TGTGCCAGTAGGCTGCAGGGGGCGGGGGGTTGGATCCCCCACAATGAGCAGTTCTTC.

The chain employs TRBV6-5 and TRBJ2-7, with D unclear. The germline CDR1 and CDR2 sequences are MNHEY and SVGAGI. V lost 1 base to trimming and J lost 6 bases, with 10 bases between them. The CDR3 extends over 13 amino acids. CDR3 sequence: CASSYLPNGEQYF. Written as DNA, the CDR3 is TGTGCCAGCAGTTACTTACCAAACGGCGAGCAGTACTTC.

This chain joins TRBV5-5 and TRBJ1-2; no reliable D call. This CDR3 comprises 14 residues. V was clipped by 5 bases and J by 3 bases, with 14 bases between them. Germline lookup yields CDR1 SGHKS and CDR2 YYEKEE (reference sequence). The CDR3 protein is CASRWTGRHYGYTF. CDR3 nucleotide sequence: TGTGCCAGCAGATGGACCGGGCGTCACTATGGCTACACCTTC.

J is TRBJ2-2 and V is TRBV5-5, with D uncertain. The CDR3 loop spans 11 amino acids. V was cut by 6 bases and J by 7 bases, with 7 bases left in between. The germline CDR1 and CDR2 sequences are SGHKS and YYEKEE (reference sequence). The CDR3 reads CASTAFGELFF. The CDR3, as DNA: TGTGCCAGCACCGCCTTCGGGGAGCTGTTTTTT.

V and J are TRBV7-3 and TRBJ1-1; possibly TRBD1 for D (5 bases). This CDR3 contains 15 residues. Germline values: CDR1 SGHTA, CDR2 FQGTGA. Trimming removed 4 bases from V and 4 bases from J, with 16 bases in between. As DNA, the CDR3 is TGTGCCAGCAGCTCGGCGGGGGTGGGGGGCACTGAAGCTTTCTTT. Translated: CASSSAGVGGTEAFF. Full variable domain (rest looked up from reference TRBV7-3 and TRBJ1-1): GAGVSQTPSNKVTEKGKYVELRCDPISGHTALYWYRQSLGQGPEFLIYFQGTGAADDSGLPNDRFFAVRPEGSVSTLKIQRTERGDSAVYLCASSSAGVGGTEAFFGQGTRLTVV.

The chain combines TRBV11-2 with TRBJ1-2; the match to TRBD1 covers 7 bases. Germline V gives CDR1 SGHAT, CDR2 FQNNGV. The J segment lost 6 bases and the V segment lost 3 bases, leaving 4 bases of the junction unmatched. The CDR3 length is 13 residues. The CDR3 sequence: CASSFGQDDGYTF. In DNA, the CDR3 is TGTGCCAGCAGCTTCGGACAGGATGATGGCTACACCTTC.

The chain has TRBV4-2 and TRBJ1-2; a possible D gene is TRBD1 (5 bases). Germline values: CDR1 LGHNA, CDR2 YNFKEQ. The CDR3 loop spans 14 amino acids. Trimming shortened V by 2 bases and J by 6 bases, and 13 bases separated the two germline ends. CDR3 bases: TGTGCCAGCAGCCAAATCGGGACTCCCGATGGCTACACCTTC. It codes for CASSQIGTPDGYTF.

This clone came up a few times. This chain connects TRBV15 to TRBJ2-7, with D perhaps matching TRBD2 (6 bases). The CDR3 length is 17 residues. The V end lost 2 bases, the J end lost 0 bases, and 17 bases lay between the germline ends. Germline CDR1 and CDR2: LNHNV and YYDKDF (reference sequence). CDR3 nucleotides: TGTGCCACCAGCAGAAGGAGGGTATTAGCGGCCTCCTACGAGCAGTACTTC. Encoded protein: CATSRRRVLAASYEQYF.